The next 20 T cell receptor beta chains were all read from a single sample in a study of PD-L1 blockade in urothelial cancer. Time point: pretreatment peripheral blood. Here immunoSEQ multiplex PCR was the method, and the copy in TCRdb shows in-frame clones only, minus some. The table records some 74,000 clones, approximately 80% of them present only once. This specimen was PBMCs, taken around atezolizumab (anti-PD-L1) treatment. Every receptor here comes from a man aged 35 to 55 with urothelial cancer.

The gene calls are TRBV25-1 and TRBJ1-1, with D unclear. V lost 7 bases, J lost 4 bases, and 19 bases lay in between. Germline assignment: CDR1 MGHDK and CDR2 SYGVNS. This CDR3 is built from 15 residues. CDR3 nucleotides: TGTGCCAGCAAGCCGGCGGGTCCTATAGGCACTGAAGCTTTCTTT. Its translation is CASKPAGPIGTEAFF.

The chain combines TRBV28 with TRBJ2-1, with TRBD2 as a possible D gene (6 bases). Trimming stripped 2 bases from V and 0 bases from J, with 8 bases between. CDR1 and CDR2 from the germline V gene are MDHEN and SYDVKM. CDR3 size: 15 residues. As DNA, the CDR3 is TGTGCCAGCAGTTTAGGAGGGAGCTCCTACAATGAGCAGTTCTTC. Translating gives CASSLGGSSYNEQFF.

The chain joins TRBV9 to TRBJ1-3, with D tentatively TRBD1 (6 bases). The CDR3 spans 14 residues. CDR1 and CDR2 from the germline V gene are SGDLS and YYNGEE. Trimming took 2 bases from V and 7 from J, leaving 13 bases between them. The CDR3 spells CASSVQGLVNTIYF. The DNA of the CDR3 is TGTGCCAGCAGCGTGCAGGGGCTTGTGAACACCATATATTTT.

The rearrangement joins TRBV5-5 to TRBJ2-7, with 8 bases lining up with TRBD2. The V and J ends lost 4 bases and 3 bases, in that order; junction bases with no gene match: 9. The CDR3 loop spans 15 amino acids. The germline gives CDR1 SGHKS, CDR2 YYEKEE (reference sequence). CDR3 DNA: TGTGCCAGCAGCCTTCTCGGGACTAGTCTCTACGAGCAGTACTTC. This codes for CASSLLGTSLYEQYF. Variable domain in full (rest from reference TRBV5-5 and TRBJ2-7): DAGVTQSPTHLIKTRGQQVTLRCSPISGHKSVSWYQQVLGQGPQFIFQYYEKEERGRGNFPDRFSARQFPNYSSELNVNALLLGDSALYLCASSLLGTSLYEQYFGPGTRLTVT.

The CDR3 DNA is TGTGCCAGCAGGGGACAGCCCACCGGGGAGCTGTTTTTT. Amino acid sequence: CASRGQPTGELFF. V gene TRBV6-1 combines with J gene TRBJ2-2, with TRBD1 identical over 7 bases. The trim removed 6 bases at V and 4 bases at J, leaving 2 bases unmatched. Germline V gene data show CDR1 as MNHNS and CDR2 as SASEGT. The CDR3 contains 13 residues.

The rearrangement links TRBV6-5 to TRBJ2-7; 9 nucleotides match TRBD2. Germline V lookup: CDR1 MNHEY, CDR2 SVGAGI. Losses at the gene ends were 10 bases for V and 2 bases for J; bases not matched to a gene: 0. CDR3 length: 11 residues. The CDR3 region has the DNA TGTGCCACTAGCGGGACCTACGAGCAGTACTTC. Encoded protein: CATSGTYEQYF.

The CDR3 nucleotides read TGTGCCAGCAGCATCGGAGGTACTGAAGCTTTCTTT. As protein: CASSIGGTEAFF. This chain connects TRBV9 to TRBJ1-1; D is undetermined. The V and J ends lost 4 bases and 5 bases respectively, with 9 bases between them. The germline gives CDR1 SGDLS, CDR2 YYNGEE. There are 12 residues in the CDR3. Full variable domain (remainder filled in from reference TRBV9 and TRBJ1-1): DSGVTQTPKHLITATGQRVTLRCSPRSGDLSVYWYQQSLDQGLQFLIQYYNGEERAKGNILERFSAQQFPDLHSELNLSSLELGDSALYFCASSIGGTEAFFGQGTRLTVV.

V gene TRBV20-1 combines with J gene TRBJ2-5; 8 bases are shared with TRBD1. CDR3 length equals 11 residues. CDR1 and CDR2 (germline): DFQATT, SNEGSKA (reference sequence). V trimming: 4 bases; J trimming: 5 bases; junction bases outside the gene matches: 0. Written as DNA, the CDR3 is TGCAGTGCTAACAGGGGGGAGACCCAGTACTTC. This translates into CSANRGETQYF.

This clone was picked up a small number of times. This chain uses TRBV2 with TRBJ1-1; D is possibly TRBD1 (5 bases). The CDR3 contains 14 residues. CDR1 and CDR2 from the germline V gene are SNHLY and FYNNEI. Between the trimmed V and J ends, which lost 6 bases and 0 bases, there was a span of 11 bases. The CDR3 sequence is CASRSDRLNTEAFF. In DNA, the CDR3 is TGTGCCAGCAGGAGCGACAGACTGAACACTGAAGCTTTCTTT.

The V and J genes are TRBV7-9 and TRBJ1-1, with 9 bases matching TRBD1. The germline gives CDR1 SEHNR, CDR2 FQNEAQ (reference sequence). The CDR3 consists of 14 residues. Germline trimming cut 2 bases from V and 5 bases from J; bases unmatched to any gene: 3. This chain's CDR3 is CASSLIGTGTEAFF. The CDR3, as DNA: TGTGCCAGCAGCTTAATCGGGACAGGGACTGAAGCTTTCTTT.

The gene calls are TRBV7-6 and TRBJ2-1; 8 nucleotides match TRBD2. Germline trimming cut 2 bases from V and 6 bases from J; bases unmatched to any gene: 9. CDR3 length equals 16 residues. Looked up from germline, CDR1 is SGHVS and CDR2 is FNYEAQ. The CDR3 reads CASSLKTAGGPNEQFF. The CDR3 DNA sequence: TGTGCCAGCAGCTTAAAAACGGCGGGAGGTCCCAATGAGCAGTTCTTC.

CDR3 DNA sequence: TGCAGCGCCAGACGGGAAAGGGCTGGCTACACCTTC. Protein product: CSARRERAGYTF. This chain connects TRBV29-1 to TRBJ1-2; D gene uncertain. Trimming shortened V by 7 bases and J by 7 bases, and 16 bases separated the two germline ends. Looked up from germline, CDR1 is SQVTM and CDR2 is ANQGSEA. CDR3 size: 12 residues.

The chain couples TRBV7-9 to TRBJ2-7, with 11 bases identical to TRBD2. Trimming took 2 bases from V and 6 from J; bases not matched to a gene: 12. The length of the CDR3 is 17 residues. The germline CDR1 and CDR2 sequences are SEHNR and FQNEAQ (reference sequence). CDR3 region: CASSLRRLTSGTGEQYF. The CDR3 DNA sequence: TGTGCCAGCAGCTTAAGGAGGTTGACTAGCGGGACTGGCGAGCAGTACTTC.

This chain links TRBV30 with TRBJ1-5, with 9 bases that match TRBD1. Germline assignment: CDR1 GTSNPN and CDR2 SVGIG (reference sequence). CDR3 size: 16 residues. With 3 bases clipped from V and 4 bases from J, the junction kept 10 bases outside the gene matches. The CDR3 DNA reads TGTGCCTGGAGAAAGGGAAACGGACAGGGGAATCAGCCCCAGCATTTT. Protein: CAWRKGNGQGNQPQHF.

CDR3 sequence reads: CASSIGGGWEQYF. CDR3 sequence (DNA): TGTGCCAGCAGTATAGGTGGGGGGTGGGAGCAGTACTTC. The chain links TRBV27 to TRBJ2-7; perhaps TRBD2 as D (6 bases). The V gene lost 5 bases and the J gene lost 7 bases, with 15 bases spanning the gap. The CDR3 loop spans 13 amino acids. Germline loops: CDR1 MNHEY, CDR2 SMNVEV (reference sequence).

The chain uses TRBV28 and TRBJ1-1, with no clear D. This CDR3 comprises 14 residues. The germline V gene encodes CDR1 MDHEN and CDR2 SYDVKM. The V end was cut by 2 bases, the J end by 11 bases, with 18 bases between. The CDR3 coding sequence is TGTGCCAGCAGTTTAGATCTGGGCGTTGTTGGTGCTTTCTTT. Translating it yields CASSLDLGVVGAFF.

This clone was counted between two and nine times. The chain is built from TRBV19 and TRBJ2-1; 8 nucleotides align to TRBD2. Germline-derived CDR1 and CDR2 are LNHDA and SQIVND (reference sequence). Losses at the gene ends were 5 bases for V and 6 bases for J; bases not matched to a gene: 9. The CDR3 sequence is 15 residues long. CDR3 amino acids: CASSGREAIRNEQFF. Written as DNA, the CDR3 is TGTGCCAGTAGTGGGCGGGAGGCAATTCGCAATGAGCAGTTCTTC.

V gene TRBV11-2 combines with J gene TRBJ1-3; possibly TRBD1 for D (6 bases). The CDR3 is 14 amino acids. Trimming removed 4 bases from V and 3 bases from J, with 10 bases in between. CDR1 SGHAT and CDR2 FQNNGV come from the germline V gene. In nucleotides, the CDR3 is TGTGCCAGCAGCTCCCGGACAGTTGGAAACACCATATATTTT. Translating it yields CASSSRTVGNTIYF.

In this sample, this clone turned up once. The rearrangement uses TRBV9 and TRBJ2-3, with a tentative D call TRBD2 (6 bases). The germline CDR1 and CDR2 sequences are SGDLS and YYNGEE. The V end lost 0 bases, the J end lost 3 bases, and 11 bases lay between the germline ends. The CDR3 covers 15 residues. In DNA, the CDR3 is TGTGCCAGCAGCGTAGTCGGGAGCGATACAGATACGCAGTATTTT. Translation: CASSVVGSDTDTQYF.

This chain joins TRBV15 and TRBJ2-5; TRBD1 is a possible D gene (5 bases). Germline V gives CDR1 LNHNV, CDR2 YYDKDF (reference sequence). V gave up 1 base and J gave up 2 bases, with 14 bases separating them. This CDR3 is built from 16 residues. The CDR3 region is CATSRGPTATQETQYF. The CDR3 region has the DNA TGTGCCACCAGCAGAGGTCCGACAGCCACGCAAGAGACCCAGTACTTC. The complete variable domain, with remaining parts taken from reference TRBV15 and TRBJ2-5, reads DAMVIQNPRYQVTQFGKPVTLSCSQTLNHNVMYWYQQKSSQAPKLLFHYYDKDFNNEADTPDNFQSRRPNTSFCFLDIRSPGLGDTAMYLCATSRGPTATQETQYFGPGTRLLVL.